The clone carrying this TCR beta chain is medium-sized by share. The antigen is undetermined. The data stem from a study of metastatic and nonmetastatic thyroid tumors. The CDR3 has 14 amino acids. From germline, CDR1 is SNHLY and CDR2 FYNNEI. Trimming shortened V by 7 bases and J by 6 bases, and 13 bases separated the two germline ends. The study, taken as a whole, reports: For both blood and tumor, malignant thyroid tumors reportedly showed significantly higher TCR beta diversity than benign nodules did.

Among the patients, none had received any treatment before thyroid surgery. Per the original data handling: Differences in CDR3 between clinicopathological groups were drawn on to build a classifier intended to discriminate distant-metastatic papillary thyroid cancer patients. Via MiXCR, TCRdb re-called the PCR reads. TCRdb's processing, not the study's, gives the V and J calls here. In the table there are just over 20,000 clones, over 9% of which are singletons. This clonotype originated in a male donor with papillary thyroid cancer or a benign thyroid nodule (not recorded which). Some clones in this sample may be carry-over from other donors' samples. The sample consisted of blood. This chain links TRBV2 with TRBJ1-6; TRBD1 is a possible D gene (5 bases). The CDR3 is CASTLGQLNSPLHF. The CDR3 bases are TGTGCCAGCACCCTGGGGCAGCTTAATTCACCCCTCCACTTT.